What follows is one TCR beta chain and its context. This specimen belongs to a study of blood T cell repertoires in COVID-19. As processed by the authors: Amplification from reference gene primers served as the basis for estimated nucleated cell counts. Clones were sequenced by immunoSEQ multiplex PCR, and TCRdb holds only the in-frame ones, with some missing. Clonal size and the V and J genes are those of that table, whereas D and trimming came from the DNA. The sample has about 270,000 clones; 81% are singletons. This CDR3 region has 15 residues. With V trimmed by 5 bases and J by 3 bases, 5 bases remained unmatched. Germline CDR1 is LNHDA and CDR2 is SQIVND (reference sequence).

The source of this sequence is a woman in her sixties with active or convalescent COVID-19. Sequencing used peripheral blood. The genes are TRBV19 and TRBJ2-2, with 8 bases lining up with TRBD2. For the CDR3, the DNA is TGTGCCAGTAGTCCAGAGCGGGAGCACACCGGGGAGCTGTTTTTT. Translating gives CASSPEREHTGELFF.